The 18 T cell receptor delta chains listed next were all sequenced from one sample in a study of Vδ1+ human thymocytes. Overall study results and limits: Highly polyclonal TRG and TRD repertoires with Gaussian CDR3 length distributions appeared in thymus.

Sequences come from RNA converted to cDNA by reverse transcription. Multiplex PCR used pooled V-gene forward primers and a constant-region reverse primer to amplify CDR3s. TCRdb re-processed the multiplex PCR reads via CATT. The sample has roughly 76,000 delta-chain clones, around 30% seen once. No antigens are known for them. Sequencing was performed on Vdelta1+ gamma-delta thymocytes from the thymus. Specified subset: FACS-sorted CD3+ TCRalphabeta- TCRVdelta1+ TCRVdelta2- thymocytes. The receptors here all came from a boy in the first two years of life who had congenital heart surgery.

The chain couples TRDV1 to TRDJ1, with 11 bases that match TRDD3. Trimming removed 2 bases from V and 3 bases from J; junction bases left unmatched: 11. The CDR3 is 18 amino acids. Germline CDR1 is TSWWSYY and CDR2 is QGS. CDR3 protein: CALGEAWGIPTGADKLIF. The CDR3 region has the DNA TGTGCTCTTGGGGAAGCCTGGGGGATACCGACTGGTGCCGATAAACTCATCTTT.

V gene TRDV1 combines with J gene TRDJ1; 9 bases align to TRDD3. Trimming removed 6 bases from V and 8 bases from J; junction bases left unmatched: 22. The germline V gene has CDR1 TSWWSYY and CDR2 QGS. The CDR3 extends over 18 amino acids. In DNA, the CDR3 is TGTGCTCTTGGTGTCCCTTTCCTAAGGGTACTGGGGGAGAGCAAACTCATCTTT. Protein: CALGVPFLRVLGESKLIF.

This clone came up once. This chain connects TRDV1 to TRDJ1; 7 nucleotides line up with TRDD3. This CDR3 comprises 19 residues. The junction had 23 bases not matched to a gene; V was cut back by 6 bases and J by 4 bases. CDR1 is TSWWSYY and CDR2 is QGS in the germline V gene. The CDR3 nucleotides read TGTGCTCTTGGACCCCGTGGCGGGGTTACTGGGGATATCCTCGATAAACTCATCTTT. This translates into CALGPRGGVTGDILDKLIF.

The chain carries TRDV1 and TRDJ1; 13 nucleotides line up with TRDD3. This CDR3 comprises 23 residues. V was clipped by 2 bases and J by 3 bases; unmatched bases: 24. The V gene's germline CDR1 is TSWWSYY and CDR2 QGS. The CDR3, as DNA: TGTGCTCTTGGGGAAAGGGGCCGAAATGGCCACGTACTGGGGGATACGTTTGCCGATAAACTCATCTTT. Its translation is CALGERGRNGHVLGDTFADKLIF.

The J gene is TRDJ1, the V gene TRDV1; 9 nucleotides agree with TRDD3. CDR1 and CDR2 (germline): TSWWSYY, QGS. V shed 9 bases, J shed 0 bases, and the junction held 17 bases outside the gene matches. The CDR3 is made up of 18 amino acids. The CDR3 reads CALTASPGGYPYTDKLIF. The CDR3 DNA reads as TGTGCTCTCACAGCCTCTCCCGGGGGATACCCGTACACCGATAAACTCATCTTT.

The chain has TRDV1 and TRDJ1; TRDD3 matches at 12 bases. The germline CDR1 and CDR2 sequences are TSWWSYY and QGS. The CDR3 length is 17 residues. The trim removed 3 bases at V and 3 bases at J, leaving 8 bases unmatched. As DNA, the CDR3 is TGTGCTCTTGGGGACCTTCGAAACTGGGGGATACCCGATAAACTCATCTTT. Protein sequence: CALGDLRNWGIPDKLIF.

The chain couples TRDV1 to TRDJ1, with 10 bases fitting TRDD3. V dropped 6 bases and J dropped 4; count of bases not matched to a gene: 26. Germline lookup yields CDR1 TSWWSYY and CDR2 QGS. This CDR3 is built from 21 residues. In DNA form, the CDR3 reads TGTGCTCTTGGTCCGACTTCAGCCTTCCTGCATACTGGGGGATTTAACGATAAACTCATCTTT. This encodes CALGPTSAFLHTGGFNDKLIF.

This clone has more than one count but fewer than ten. The chain joins TRDV2 to TRDJ1, with 11 nucleotides matching TRDD3. CDR1 and CDR2 (germline): GEAIGNYY, EKD. The CDR3 is made up of 20 amino acids. The ends lost 7 bases at V and 0 bases at J; junction bases unmatched: 21. This chain's CDR3 is CAWNLYWGITPATYTDKLIF. The CDR3 bases are TGTGCCTGGAATTTGTACTGGGGGATAACGCCAGCTACGTACACCGATAAACTCATCTTT.

The chain carries TRDV1 and TRDJ1; TRDD3 aligns across 13 bases. CDR1 is TSWWSYY, CDR2 QGS, per germline. The junction had 19 bases not matched to a gene; V was cut back by 3 bases and J by 0 bases. The CDR3 runs to 22 residues. CDR3 protein: CALGDPILSYWGIRDHTDKLIF. The CDR3 DNA is TGTGCTCTTGGGGATCCTATTCTCTCTTACTGGGGGATACGCGATCACACCGATAAACTCATCTTT.

The chain combines TRDV1 with TRDJ1, with 9 bases fitting TRDD3. The trim removed 0 bases at V and 2 bases at J, leaving 13 bases unmatched. Germline CDR1 TSWWSYY, CDR2 QGS. The CDR3 sequence is 19 residues long. CDR3 sequence reads: CALGELDIWLGIRTDKLIF. In DNA form, the CDR3 reads TGTGCTCTTGGGGAACTAGATATTTGGCTGGGGATACGTACCGATAAACTCATCTTT.

This clone was seen a few times. J is TRDJ1 and V is TRDV1; 9 bases fit TRDD3. Germline V gives CDR1 TSWWSYY, CDR2 QGS. V was pared by 6 bases and J by 11 bases, with 31 bases of the junction left unmatched. This CDR3 contains 20 residues. The CDR3: CALGDIPTSTGGNPGFWLIF. CDR3 DNA: TGTGCTCTTGGAGATATTCCTACGTCCACTGGGGGAAACCCGGGATTTTGGCTCATCTTT.

This chain joins TRDV1 and TRDJ1; D is perhaps TRDD3 (5 bases). CDR1 is TSWWSYY and CDR2 is QGS in the germline V gene. The CDR3 has 22 residues. The V end was cut by 7 bases, the J end by 0 bases, with 36 bases between. The CDR3 bases are TGTGCTCTTGTTGTTCTGGCCTCATATATTGATCGCCCCCGGGGGTACACCGATAAACTCATCTTT. It encodes CALVVLASYIDRPRGYTDKLIF.

This clone was counted between two and nine times. This chain connects TRDV1 to TRDJ1; D gene unclear. V gave up 1 base and J gave up 4 bases, with 10 bases separating them. This CDR3 comprises 14 residues. Per the germline V gene, CDR1 is TSWWSYY and CDR2 is QGS. The DNA of the CDR3 is TGTGCTCTTGGGGAACGGTGGCAGGTCGATAAACTCATCTTT. Translation: CALGERWQVDKLIF.

The genes are TRDV1 and TRDJ1; no definite D call. Germline loops: CDR1 TSWWSYY, CDR2 QGS. V lost 1 base to trimming and J lost 0 bases, with 18 bases between them. CDR3 size: 18 residues. For the CDR3, the DNA is TGTGCTCTTGGGGAACGGAAGTCCGTACTGAGGTACACCGATAAACTCATCTTT. This translates into CALGERKSVLRYTDKLIF.

The chain employs TRDV1 and TRDJ1; 13 bases align to TRDD3. Germline CDR1 reads TSWWSYY; CDR2 reads QGS. Trimming at V came to 2 bases and at J to 2 bases, leaving 11 bases not matched to a gene. The CDR3 sequence is 19 residues long. This CDR3 reads CALGERGSTGGYGTDKLIF. The CDR3 nucleotides read TGTGCTCTTGGGGAAAGAGGGTCTACTGGGGGATACGGTACCGATAAACTCATCTTT.

This clone has only a few counts. The V and J genes are TRDV1 and TRDJ1; 7 bases match TRDD3. Germline values: CDR1 TSWWSYY, CDR2 QGS. J gave up 8 bases and V 4 bases, and 34 bases lay outside the gene matches. This CDR3 has 22 residues. This CDR3 is CALGGELPTLLGPIAGALKLIF. CDR3 DNA sequence: TGTGCTCTTGGGGGCGAACTTCCAACCTTACTGGGGCCCATAGCGGGGGCCCTAAAACTCATCTTT.

The rearrangement joins TRDV1 to TRDJ1; D is unclear. Between the trimmed V and J ends, which lost 2 bases and 12 bases, there was a span of 13 bases. The CDR3 length is 12 residues. The V gene's germline CDR1 is TSWWSYY and CDR2 QGS. CDR3 loop: CALGELYTTIIF. CDR3 sequence (DNA): TGTGCTCTTGGGGAATTGTACACGACCATCATCTTT.

This clone was detected a few times. The J gene is TRDJ1, the V gene TRDV1, with 9 bases identical to TRDD3. The CDR3 contains 19 residues. With V trimmed by 6 bases and J by 3 bases, 20 bases remained unmatched. Germline assignment: CDR1 TSWWSYY and CDR2 QGS. In DNA form, the CDR3 reads TGTGCTCTTGGCCCTTCCTCTCTTTACTGGGGGGATACACCCGATAAACTCATCTTT. This gives the protein CALGPSSLYWGDTPDKLIF.